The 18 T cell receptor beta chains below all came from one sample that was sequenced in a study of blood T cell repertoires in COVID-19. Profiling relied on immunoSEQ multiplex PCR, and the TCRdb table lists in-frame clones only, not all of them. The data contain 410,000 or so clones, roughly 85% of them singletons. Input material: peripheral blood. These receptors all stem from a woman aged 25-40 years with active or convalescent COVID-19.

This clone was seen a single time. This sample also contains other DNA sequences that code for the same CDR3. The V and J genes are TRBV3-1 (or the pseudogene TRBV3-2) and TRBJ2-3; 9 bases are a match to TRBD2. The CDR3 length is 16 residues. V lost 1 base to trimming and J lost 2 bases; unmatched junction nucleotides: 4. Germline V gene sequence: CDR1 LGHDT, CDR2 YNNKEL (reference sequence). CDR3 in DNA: TGTGCCAGCAGCCAAGTTGCGGGGGGGTACACAGATACGCAGTATTTT. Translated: CASSQVAGGYTDTQYF.

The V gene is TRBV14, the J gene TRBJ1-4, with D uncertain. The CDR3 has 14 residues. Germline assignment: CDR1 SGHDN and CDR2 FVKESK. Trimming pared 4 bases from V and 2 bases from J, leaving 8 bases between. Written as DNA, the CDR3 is TGTGCCAGCAGCCCCCGACACACTAATGAAAAACTGTTTTTT. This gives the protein CASSPRHTNEKLFF.

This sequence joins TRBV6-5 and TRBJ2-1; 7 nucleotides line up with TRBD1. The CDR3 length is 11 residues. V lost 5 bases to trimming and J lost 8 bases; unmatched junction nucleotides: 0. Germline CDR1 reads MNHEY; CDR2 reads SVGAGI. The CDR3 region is CASSQGDEQFF. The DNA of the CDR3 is TGTGCCAGCAGTCAGGGGGATGAGCAGTTCTTC.

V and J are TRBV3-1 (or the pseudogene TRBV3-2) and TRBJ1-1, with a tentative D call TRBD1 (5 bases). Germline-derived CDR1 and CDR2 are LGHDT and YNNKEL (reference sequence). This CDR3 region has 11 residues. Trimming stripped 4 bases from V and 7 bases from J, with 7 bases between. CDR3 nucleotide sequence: TGTGCCAGCAGCCGGGGGGTTGAAGCTTTCTTT. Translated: CASSRGVEAFF.

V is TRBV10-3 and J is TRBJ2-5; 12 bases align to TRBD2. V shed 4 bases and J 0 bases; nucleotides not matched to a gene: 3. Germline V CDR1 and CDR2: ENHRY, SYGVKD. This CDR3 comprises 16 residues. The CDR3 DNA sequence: TGTGCCATCAGTGCTAGCGGGGGGGGGTACCAAGAGACCCAGTACTTC. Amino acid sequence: CAISASGGGYQETQYF.

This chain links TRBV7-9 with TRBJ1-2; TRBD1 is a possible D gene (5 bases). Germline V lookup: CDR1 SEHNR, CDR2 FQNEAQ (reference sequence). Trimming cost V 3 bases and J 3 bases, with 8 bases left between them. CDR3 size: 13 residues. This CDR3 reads CASSFPGDYGYTF. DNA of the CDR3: TGTGCCAGCAGCTTTCCGGGGGACTATGGCTACACCTTC.

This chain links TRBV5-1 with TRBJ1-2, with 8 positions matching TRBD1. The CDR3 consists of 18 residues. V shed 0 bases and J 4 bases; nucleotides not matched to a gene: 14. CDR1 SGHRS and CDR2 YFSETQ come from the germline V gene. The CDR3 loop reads CASSLGSLLQGVTYGYTF. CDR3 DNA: TGCGCCAGCAGCTTGGGATCTTTGTTACAGGGGGTCACCTATGGCTACACCTTC.

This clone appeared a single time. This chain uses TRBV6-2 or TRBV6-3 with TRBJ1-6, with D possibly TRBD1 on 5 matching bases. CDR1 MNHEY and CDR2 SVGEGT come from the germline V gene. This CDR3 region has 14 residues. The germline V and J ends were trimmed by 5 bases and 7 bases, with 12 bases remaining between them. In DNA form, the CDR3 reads TGTGCCAGCAGTCTCGACAGAGTAAATTCACCCCTCCACTTT. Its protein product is CASSLDRVNSPLHF.

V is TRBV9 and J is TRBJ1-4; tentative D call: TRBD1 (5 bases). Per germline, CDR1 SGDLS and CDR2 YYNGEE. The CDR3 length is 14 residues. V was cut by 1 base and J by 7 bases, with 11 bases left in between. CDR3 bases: TGTGCCAGCAGCGTATCAGGGTCACGTGAAAAACTGTTTTTT. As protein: CASSVSGSREKLFF.

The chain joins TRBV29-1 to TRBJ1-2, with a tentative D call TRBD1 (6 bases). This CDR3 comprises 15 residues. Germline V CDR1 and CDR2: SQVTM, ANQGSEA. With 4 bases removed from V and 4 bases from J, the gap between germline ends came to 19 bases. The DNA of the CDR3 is TGCAGCGTTGGGCTCGGCAGGGGATACGTCTATGGCTACACCTTC. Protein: CSVGLGRGYVYGYTF.

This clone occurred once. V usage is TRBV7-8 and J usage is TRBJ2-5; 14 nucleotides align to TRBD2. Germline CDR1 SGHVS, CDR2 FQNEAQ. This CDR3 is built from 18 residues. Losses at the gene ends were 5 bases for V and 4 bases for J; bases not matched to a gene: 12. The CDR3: CASSPRLAGGRVPETQYF. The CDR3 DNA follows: TGTGCCAGCAGCCCCCGACTAGCGGGGGGGCGGGTTCCAGAGACCCAGTACTTC.

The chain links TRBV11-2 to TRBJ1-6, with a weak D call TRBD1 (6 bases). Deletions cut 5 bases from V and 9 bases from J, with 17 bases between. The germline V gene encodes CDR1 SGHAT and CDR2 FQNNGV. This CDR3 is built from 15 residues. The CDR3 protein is CASSTPQGRVSPLHF. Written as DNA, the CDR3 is TGTGCCAGCAGCACGCCCCAGGGGAGAGTTTCACCCCTCCACTTT.

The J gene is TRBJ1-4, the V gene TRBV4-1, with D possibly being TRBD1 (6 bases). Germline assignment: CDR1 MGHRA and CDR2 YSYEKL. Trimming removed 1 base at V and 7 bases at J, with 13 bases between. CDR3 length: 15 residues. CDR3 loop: CASSQVEGVSEKLFF. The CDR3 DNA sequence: TGCGCCAGCAGCCAAGTCGAGGGGGTTAGTGAAAAACTGTTTTTT.

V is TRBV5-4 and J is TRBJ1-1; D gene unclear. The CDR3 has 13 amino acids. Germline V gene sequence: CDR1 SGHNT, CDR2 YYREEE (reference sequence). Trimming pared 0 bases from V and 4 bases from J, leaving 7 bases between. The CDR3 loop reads CASSLVQSTEAFF. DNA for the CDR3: TGTGCCAGCAGCTTGGTACAAAGCACTGAAGCTTTCTTT.

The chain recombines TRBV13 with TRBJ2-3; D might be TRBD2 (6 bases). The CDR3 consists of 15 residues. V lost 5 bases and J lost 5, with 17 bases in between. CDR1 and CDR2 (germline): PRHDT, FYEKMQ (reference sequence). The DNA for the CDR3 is TGTGCCAGCAGCGCTCGGGACTGGAATCAAGATACGCAGTATTTT. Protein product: CASSARDWNQDTQYF.

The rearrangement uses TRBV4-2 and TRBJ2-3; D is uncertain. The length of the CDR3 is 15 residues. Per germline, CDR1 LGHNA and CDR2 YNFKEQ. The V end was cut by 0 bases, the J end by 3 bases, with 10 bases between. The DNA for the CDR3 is TGTGCCAGCAGCCAAGACTCGGTTTTAACAGATACGCAGTATTTT. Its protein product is CASSQDSVLTDTQYF.

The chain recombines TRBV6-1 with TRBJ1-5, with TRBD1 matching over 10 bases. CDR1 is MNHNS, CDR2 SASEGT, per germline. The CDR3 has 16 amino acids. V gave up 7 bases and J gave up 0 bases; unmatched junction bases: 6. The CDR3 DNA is TGTGCCAGCAATGACAGGGGGCTTGATAGCAATCAGCCCCAGCATTTT. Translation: CASNDRGLDSNQPQHF.

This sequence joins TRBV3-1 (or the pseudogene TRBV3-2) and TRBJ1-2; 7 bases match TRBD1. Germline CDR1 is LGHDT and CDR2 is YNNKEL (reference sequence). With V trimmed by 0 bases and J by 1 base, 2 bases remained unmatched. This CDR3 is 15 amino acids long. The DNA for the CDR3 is TGTGCCAGCAGCCAAGAATGGGACAGTAACTATGGCTACACCTTC. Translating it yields CASSQEWDSNYGYTF.